One and the same sample provided the 20 T cell receptor beta chains below, sequenced in a study of graft-versus-host responses after intestinal transplantation (dated by TCRdb to the early 2020s). Receptor amplification or capture employed the immunoSEQ multiplex PCR assay. Drawn from immuneACCESS, this table holds only the in-frame rearrangements with V and J called that TCRdb kept. Clones are partly lost; checked studies trace under half to an unresolved V gene and leave the rest unexplained. This sample is represented by over 40,000 clones; around 95% of them were singletons. About 0.54% of the sample belongs to the ten largest clones. The sample's time point, from its label and the paper: cells obtained before transplantation from donor or recipient. These TCRs are of unknown antigen specificity. The input for sequencing was unstimulated CD8+ T cells sorted from spleen or lymph node cells, taken before transplant. The origin of the receptors is a human donor who was the organ donor for an intestinal transplant.

This chain uses TRBV20-1 with TRBJ2-5; D remains ambiguous. Per germline, CDR1 DFQATT and CDR2 SNEGSKA (reference sequence). Trimming stripped 3 bases from V and 5 bases from J, with 7 bases between. The CDR3 spans 11 residues. CDR3 loop: CSASGWETQYF. The DNA of the CDR3 is TGCAGTGCTAGCGGTTGGGAGACCCAGTACTTC.

The rearrangement links TRBV4-3 to TRBJ2-3; no clear D. Germline lookup yields CDR1 LGHNA and CDR2 YSLEER. V lost 1 base and J 1 base, leaving 6 bases between the germline ends. This CDR3 has 14 amino acids. The CDR3: CASSQGTGTDTQYF. CDR3 sequence (DNA): TGCGCCAGCAGCCAAGGGACGGGCACAGATACGCAGTATTTT.

The chain combines TRBV7-6 with TRBJ2-3; D possibly corresponds to TRBD1 (6 bases). The ends were cut back, 4 bases at V and 0 bases at J, with 14 bases in the middle. Germline CDR1 SGHVS, CDR2 FNYEAQ. The CDR3 is made up of 16 amino acids. CDR3 nucleotide sequence: TGTGCCAGCAGCTCTATCGGACAGATAAGCACAGATACGCAGTATTTT. It is translated as CASSSIGQISTDTQYF. Complete variable domain (other parts from reference TRBV7-6 and TRBJ2-3): GAGVSQSPRYKVTKRGQDVALRCDPISGHVSLYWYRQALGQGPEFLTYFNYEAQQDKSGLPNDRFSAERPEGSISTLTIQRTEQRDSAMYRCASSSIGQISTDTQYFGPGTRLTVL.

The chain joins TRBV7-9 to TRBJ1-2; the D is unclear. In germline, CDR1 is SEHNR, CDR2 FQNEAQ (reference sequence). The V end was cut by 2 bases, the J end by 4 bases, with 5 bases between. The CDR3 length is 12 residues. The DNA for the CDR3 is TGTGCCAGCAGCTTAACCCTCTATGGCTACACCTTC. Its translation is CASSLTLYGYTF.

The rearrangement uses TRBV5-6 and TRBJ1-2; 12 nucleotides align to TRBD1. After removal of 4 bases from V and 4 bases from J, the junction contained 11 bases not matched to a gene. CDR3 length: 17 amino acids. CDR1 and CDR2 (germline): SGHDT, YYEEEE. CDR3 DNA sequence: TGTGCCAGCAGCCTACTCCCGGGACAGGGGGCAATCTATGGCTACACCTTC. Amino acids: CASSLLPGQGAIYGYTF.

V is TRBV4-2 and J is TRBJ2-3; 10 bases match TRBD2. The V gene end was trimmed by 5 bases and the J gene end by 2 bases; junction bases not matched to a gene: 10. The CDR3 is made up of 17 amino acids. CDR1 is LGHNA and CDR2 is YNFKEQ in the germline V gene. The CDR3 DNA sequence: TGTGCCAGCAGCTATACTAGCGGGGAACTGATCACAGATACGCAGTATTTT. Its protein is CASSYTSGELITDTQYF.

V usage is TRBV7-3 and J usage is TRBJ2-2; TRBD2 is a possible D gene (5 bases). CDR1 and CDR2 from the germline V gene are SGHTA and FQGTGA. The CDR3 consists of 16 residues. The ends were cut back, 6 bases at V and 1 base at J, with 15 bases in the middle. CDR3: CASSRQVAGNTGELFF. The CDR3 bases are TGTGCCAGCAGTCGCCAGGTGGCGGGGAACACCGGGGAGCTGTTTTTT.

The V call is TRBV4-2, the J call TRBJ1-4; TRBD1 matches at 8 bases. Germline CDR1 reads LGHNA; CDR2 reads YNFKEQ. V shed 2 bases, J shed 7 bases, and the junction held 9 bases outside the gene matches. The CDR3 totals 16 residues. The CDR3: CASSQRQGALGEKLFF. The CDR3 coding sequence is TGTGCCAGCAGCCAAAGGCAGGGGGCCTTGGGTGAAAAACTGTTTTTT.

The V gene is TRBV5-8, the J gene TRBJ2-7, with 7 bases lining up with TRBD1. J lost 0 bases, V lost 7 bases, and 4 bases had no gene match. Germline V gene sequence: CDR1 SGHTS, CDR2 YDEGEE. This CDR3 comprises 13 residues. The CDR3 spells CASPDRNSYEQYF. CDR3 bases: TGTGCCAGCCCGGACAGGAACTCCTACGAGCAGTACTTC.

The chain links TRBV27 to TRBJ1-1, with 7 bases identical to TRBD1. There are 15 residues in the CDR3. The junction had 6 bases not matched to a gene; V was cut back by 1 base and J by 4 bases. CDR1 is MNHEY, CDR2 SMNVEV, per germline (reference sequence). The CDR3 loop is CASSLLVTGITEAFF. The CDR3 DNA reads as TGTGCCAGCAGTTTATTAGTGACAGGGATCACTGAAGCTTTCTTT.

The J gene is TRBJ1-1, the V gene TRBV5-6; 8 nucleotides match TRBD1. Germline V gene lookup returns CDR1 SGHDT and CDR2 YYEEEE. V lost 4 bases to trimming and J lost 4 bases; unmatched junction nucleotides: 6. CDR3 length: 14 residues. For the CDR3, the DNA is TGTGCCAGCAGCATCGGGACAGGTCGCACTGAAGCTTTCTTT. Its protein is CASSIGTGRTEAFF. The full variable domain, completed using reference TRBV5-6 and TRBJ1-1, is DAGVTQSPTHLIKTRGQQVTLRCSPKSGHDTVSWYQQALGQGPQFIFQYYEEEERQRGNFPDRFSGHQFPNYSSELNVNALLLGDSALYLCASSIGTGRTEAFFGQGTRLTVV.

The rearrangement links TRBV7-2 to TRBJ2-7; unclear D gene. This CDR3 spans 14 amino acids. CDR1 is SGHTA and CDR2 is FQGNSA in the germline V gene. With 5 bases removed from V and 2 bases from J, the gap between germline ends came to 13 bases. CDR3 amino acids: CASSDVWGPYEQYF. DNA of the CDR3: TGTGCCAGCAGCGACGTATGGGGTCCCTACGAGCAGTACTTC.

The chain has TRBV11-2 and TRBJ2-1; 11 bases agree with TRBD2. In germline, CDR1 is SGHAT, CDR2 FQNNGV. The CDR3 is made up of 16 amino acids. Trimming at V came to 8 bases and at J to 4 bases, leaving 10 bases not matched to a gene. CDR3 loop: CASVQPLAGGYNEQFF. The CDR3, as DNA: TGTGCCAGCGTTCAACCCCTAGCGGGGGGATACAATGAGCAGTTCTTC.

The V gene is TRBV9, the J gene TRBJ1-1; D is unclear. The CDR3 spans 13 residues. V was trimmed by 0 bases and J by 7 bases, leaving 10 bases between them. CDR1 is SGDLS and CDR2 is YYNGEE in the germline V gene. The CDR3 loop is CASSVGLFDEAFF. CDR3 coding DNA: TGTGCCAGCAGCGTAGGGCTTTTTGATGAAGCTTTCTTT.

The sample holds one count of this clone. This sequence joins TRBV2 and TRBJ2-7, with D unclear. V was shortened by 6 bases and J by 6 bases, with 12 bases between the two germline ends. This CDR3 is built from 12 residues. Germline loops: CDR1 SNHLY, CDR2 FYNNEI. The CDR3 DNA sequence: TGTGCCAGCAGGGGCCCGGTTCCCGAGCAGTACTTC. Its translation is CASRGPVPEQYF.

The rearrangement links TRBV6-1 to TRBJ2-7, with a tentative D call TRBD2 (6 bases). V lost 5 bases and J lost 3, with 11 bases in between. The length of the CDR3 is 13 residues. Germline CDR1 MNHNS, CDR2 SASEGT. CDR3: CASSFRDFYEQYF. The CDR3 DNA reads TGTGCCAGCAGTTTCAGGGACTTCTACGAGCAGTACTTC.

This CDR3 reads CASSVDAALYNEQFF. The CDR3 DNA sequence: TGTGCCAGCAGCGTAGACGCTGCATTATACAATGAGCAGTTCTTC. This chain joins TRBV9 and TRBJ2-1; no definite D call. Looked up from germline, CDR1 is SGDLS and CDR2 is YYNGEE. The V end lost 0 bases, the J end lost 4 bases, and 11 bases lay between the germline ends. This CDR3 is 15 amino acids long.

This rearrangement joins TRBV5-6 to TRBJ2-1, with TRBD2 identical over 7 bases. The CDR3 covers 13 residues. The ends lost 3 bases at V and 6 bases at J; junction bases unmatched: 3. Germline CDR1 reads SGHDT; CDR2 reads YYEEEE. The CDR3 reads CASSWGEGNEQFF. CDR3 DNA sequence: TGTGCCAGCAGCTGGGGGGAGGGCAATGAGCAGTTCTTC.

The chain joins TRBV7-3 to TRBJ2-1; no definite D call. V was cut by 2 bases and J by 5 bases, with 10 bases left in between. This CDR3 comprises 14 residues. Germline-derived CDR1 and CDR2 are SGHTA and FQGTGA. CDR3 nucleotides: TGTGCCAGCAGCTTACCCGGGCCCCACAATGAGCAGTTCTTC. Translated, it gives CASSLPGPHNEQFF.

The chain couples TRBV5-4 to TRBJ1-6; D gene unclear. V shed 0 bases and J shed 7 bases, with 11 bases lying between them. Germline CDR1 reads SGHNT; CDR2 reads YYREEE (reference sequence). The CDR3 has 15 residues. The CDR3 reads CASSLERTRNSPLHF. The CDR3 bases are TGTGCCAGCAGCTTGGAGCGGACGAGAAATTCACCCCTCCACTTT.